This entry is about one TCR beta chain. What it binds is not known. The sample comes from a study of long-term antiretroviral therapy in people with HIV. For the study at large: Some samples came about a decade before the 2015 immediate-ART recommendation, and these were the earliest.

Study results and limitations: From the mid-2000s to the late 2010s, blood was obtained, possibly while participants received older ART regimens.

It was version v3.0 of the immunoSEQ assay that was run at survey level. Sequencing targeted roughly 35,000-55,000 T-cell genomes per sample. Profiling relied on immunoSEQ multiplex PCR, and the TCRdb table lists in-frame clones only, not all of them. The sample includes roughly 14,000 clones, 82% seen only once; the top ten take 15% to 20%. V lost 10 bases and J lost 0; bases outside the gene matches: 11. The CDR3 runs to 15 residues. Germline V gives CDR1 KGHSH, CDR2 LQKENI. This chain connects TRBV18 to TRBJ1-1; TRBD1 aligns across 7 bases. The receptor's source is a woman aged 40 to 49 with HIV. The specimen comprised unsorted PBMCs, sampled 1.8 years before starting antiretroviral therapy. Written as DNA, the CDR3 is TGTGCCACAAGCGGCCAGGGGGGCATGAACACTGAAGCTTTCTTT. It is translated as CATSGQGGMNTEAFF. Drawing the rest from reference TRBV18 and TRBJ1-1, the complete variable domain is NAGVMQNPRHLVRRRGQEARLRCSPMKGHSHVYWYRQLPEEGLKFMVYLQKENIIDESGMPKERFSAEFPKEGPSILRIQQVVRGDSAAYFCATSGQGGMNTEAFFGQGTRLTVV.